This T cell receptor beta chain was sequenced during a study of human T cells and chemical hapten exposure. Study summary: Sensitization was performed using 2% DPC on a 2 cm by 2 cm upper inner arm skin site. Diagnoses of alopecia areata, totalis or universalis occurred in mostly female patients. TCR yields per sample varied, mainly owing to small pooled library volume differences.

Many counts were recorded for this clonotype. After removal of 5 bases from V and 5 bases from J, the junction contained 9 bases not matched to a gene. CDR1 and CDR2 (germline): MNHEY, SVGEGT. This CDR3 spans 16 amino acids. Time point given: patch test 2, 6 weeks after DPC sensitization. Treatment of the sample: therapeutic diphenylcyclopropenone sensitization with weekly scalp DPC. Unseparated into fractions, whole blood served as the source from which total RNA was extracted. TCRdb processed the RACE reads anew with MiXCR; each CDR3 protein has one entry. The sample shows 40,000 or so distinct CDR3 sequences, more than 9% of them seen only once.

This specimen consisted of whole blood, obtained in connection with sensitization to the hapten diphenylcyclopropenone (DPC). The clonotype originates from a woman in her 30s with alopecia areata. Some clones in this sample may be carry-over from other donors' samples. This chain joins TRBV6-2 or TRBV6-3 and TRBJ1-6; 7 bases are shared with TRBD1. The DNA of the CDR3 is TGTGCCAGCAGTGACTGGGGACAGCAAGATAATTCACCCCTCCACTTT. It specifies CASSDWGQQDNSPLHF.